One and the same sample provided the 8 T cell receptor beta chains below, sequenced in a study of type 1 regulatory T cells. TCRdb processed the reads anew with MiXCR; each CDR3 protein has one entry. The sample includes under 3,500 distinct CDR3 sequences, less than 9% of them seen just once. For these receptors, no antigen is known. Sequencing input: cultured T cells, either the whole culture or a sorted T cell fraction (not recorded which). Receptors originate from a human donor in good health.

By its share, this clonotype is medium-sized. The genes are TRBV7-9 and TRBJ1-3; D remains unclear. Trimming cost V 5 bases and J 6 bases, with 11 bases left between them. The CDR3 consists of 13 residues. Germline V CDR1 and CDR2: SEHNR, FQNEAQ (reference sequence). The CDR3 nucleotides read TGTGCCAGCAGCCCTGCGGGCCAAAACACCATATATTTT. Amino acid sequence: CASSPAGQNTIYF.

This clonotype is deemed medium-sized. The rearrangement joins TRBV29-1 to TRBJ1-2; D not certain. The CDR3 contains 16 residues. V lost 7 bases to trimming and J lost 4 bases, with 25 bases between them. Germline loops: CDR1 SQVTM, CDR2 ANQGSEA. CDR3 nucleotide sequence: TGCAGCGCTGAGGTGCCAGGACTACCCTCCGGCTATGGCTACACCTTC. As protein: CSAEVPGLPSGYGYTF.

This clonotype was counted a single time. A read error may explain this, as a much larger clone is one base away. The V gene is TRBV9, the J gene TRBJ2-2; no definite D call. This CDR3 contains 12 residues. The germline V gene encodes CDR1 SGDLS and CDR2 YYNGEE. Trimming removed 7 bases at V and 3 bases at J, with 7 bases between. The chain's CDR3 is CASGPHTGELFF. The CDR3 DNA is TGTGCCAGCGGCCCTCACACCGGGGAGCTGTTTTTT.

This clonotype was detected only a few times. The junction and the germline gene differ at one end; a read error may be behind it. The chain uses TRBV5-1 and TRBJ2-1; 8 positions match TRBD2. This CDR3 is built from 16 residues. In germline, CDR1 is SGHRS, CDR2 YFSETQ. CDR3 residues: CAGSSVVGTSSHEQFF. The CDR3 DNA reads TGCGCCGGCAGCTCAGTCGTCGGGACTAGTAGCCATGAGCAGTTCTTC.

This clonotype is medium-sized by share. This rearrangement joins TRBV19 to TRBJ2-1, with 7 bases aligning to TRBD2. CDR1 is LNHDA and CDR2 is SQIVND in the germline V gene (reference sequence). The V gene end was trimmed by 5 bases and the J gene end by 6 bases; junction bases not matched to a gene: 4. This CDR3 spans 13 amino acids. CDR3 sequence: CASSGLVPNEQFF. For the CDR3, the DNA is TGTGCCAGTAGTGGACTAGTCCCCAATGAGCAGTTCTTC.

Relative to its sample, this clonotype is medium-sized. The chain couples TRBV18 to TRBJ2-7; perhaps TRBD1 as D (6 bases). CDR3 length equals 13 residues. V was cut by 8 bases and J by 0 bases, with 11 bases left in between. Germline CDR1 reads KGHSH; CDR2 reads LQKENI. The DNA of the CDR3 is TGTGCCAGCACAGGACAGCGCTCCTACGAGCAGTACTTC. Translation gives CASTGQRSYEQYF.

By proportion, this clonotype is medium-sized. J is TRBJ1-2 and V is TRBV20-1; 9 nucleotides align to TRBD1. Germline CDR1 DFQATT, CDR2 SNEGSKA (reference sequence). CDR3 length: 15 residues. V was pared by 3 bases and J by 4 bases, with 9 bases of the junction left unmatched. The chain's CDR3 is CSASVPGQGSYGYTF. Here the CDR3 DNA reads TGCAGTGCTAGTGTACCGGGACAGGGCTCCTATGGCTACACCTTC.

This clonotype is medium-sized (0.01 to 0.1%) by share. The chain is built from TRBV7-3 and TRBJ1-1; D is perhaps TRBD1 (6 bases). Germline CDR1 and CDR2: SGHTA and FQGTGA. The CDR3 is 15 residues long. V was shortened by 5 bases and J by 1 base, with 14 bases between the two germline ends. The CDR3 nucleotides read TGTGCCAGCAGCGCAGGGGCGGGGGCGAACACTGAAGCTTTCTTT. Translating it yields CASSAGAGANTEAFF.